This TCR beta chain was captured in a study of T cells in Graves' hyperthyroidism and ophthalmopathy. The TCR beta CDR3 regions underwent amplification using RNA transcripts as the source. Using the HTBI primer set, a first-round RT-PCR was run on the TCR CDR3. TCRdb fed the multiplex PCR reads into MiXCR, producing one record per CDR3 protein. The sample consists of a few hundred thousand distinct CDR3 sequences, 15% of them appearing once. Per germline, CDR1 SGDLS and CDR2 YYNGEE. The CDR3 runs to 16 residues. Trimming cost V 0 bases and J 4 bases, with 14 bases left between them. The rearrangement links TRBV9 to TRBJ2-1; possible D gene TRBD1, 5 bases. The receptor comes from a woman in her twenties or thirties with Graves' hyperthyroidism. The material sequenced was blood. Here the CDR3 reads CASSVDVGQGYNEQFF. As DNA, the CDR3 is TGTGCCAGCAGCGTAGATGTGGGGCAGGGATACAATGAGCAGTTCTTC.